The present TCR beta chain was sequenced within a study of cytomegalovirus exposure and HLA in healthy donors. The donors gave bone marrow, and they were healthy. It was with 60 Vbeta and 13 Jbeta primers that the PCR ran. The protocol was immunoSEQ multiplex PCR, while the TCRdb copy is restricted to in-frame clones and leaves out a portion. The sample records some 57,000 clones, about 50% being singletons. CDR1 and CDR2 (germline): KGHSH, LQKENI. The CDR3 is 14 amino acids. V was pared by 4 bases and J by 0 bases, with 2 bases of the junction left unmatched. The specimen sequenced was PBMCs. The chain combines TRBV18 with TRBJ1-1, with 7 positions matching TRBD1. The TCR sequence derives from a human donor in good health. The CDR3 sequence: CASSRDRVNTEAFF. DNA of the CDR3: TGTGCCAGCTCACGGGACAGAGTGAACACTGAAGCTTTCTTT.